This is a list of T cell receptor beta chains from one sample in a study of T cell responses to AZD1222 COVID-19 vaccine. Generated by immunoSEQ multiplex PCR, the TCRdb table keeps only in-frame clones and is missing some. The table lists 85,000 to 90,000 clones, over 85% of them singletons. Sample: peripheral blood, taken on day 0 of AZD1222 vaccination. The receptors were gathered from an adult in good health. The CDR3 runs from the conserved cysteine through the conserved F or W. D genes are given only for firm matches.

v_gene	d_gene	j_gene	CDR3aa
TRBV5-1	TRBD1	TRBJ1-5	CASSLGQGGNQPQHF
TRBV7-8	TRBD1	TRBJ2-7	CASSTDREYEQYF
TRBV10-1	TRBD2	TRBJ2-4	CASIGGGRFDKNIQYF
TRBV5-1	NA	TRBJ2-1	CASSLGGGYNEQFF
TRBV19	NA	TRBJ2-6	CASSILVSGANVLTF
TRBV3-1/TRBV3-2	NA	TRBJ2-1	CASSQTVYNEQFF
TRBV7-9	NA	TRBJ2-3	CASSLEADTQYF
TRBV9	TRBD2	TRBJ2-2	CASSVERGVPGELFF
TRBV2	NA	TRBJ2-1	CASSFLRDAYNEQFF
TRBV7-9	NA	TRBJ2-3	CASSLGVTDTQYF
TRBV9	NA	TRBJ1-2	CASSPREGHYGYTF
TRBV2	TRBD1	TRBJ2-1	CASQTGIVDEQFF
TRBV7-9	NA	TRBJ1-2	CASSLGPGNGYTF
TRBV27	NA	TRBJ2-3	CASRLTPGESTDTQYF
TRBV3-1/TRBV3-2	TRBD1	TRBJ2-2	CASSQGTGNTGELFF
TRBV7-2	TRBD1	TRBJ1-5	CASSSGDRLAQPQHF
TRBV30	TRBD2	TRBJ2-1	CAWSESGRGSYNEQFF
TRBV7-9	NA	TRBJ1-1	CASSLRVVENTEAFF
TRBV30	NA	TRBJ1-1	CAWSVSPGLGTEAFF
TRBV18	NA	TRBJ1-2	CASSPVETNYGYTF
TRBV18	NA	TRBJ2-1	CASSPRLNNEQFF
TRBV4-3	NA	TRBJ1-1	CASSQLKGAEAFF
TRBV30	NA	TRBJ1-3	CAWTPTGIHGNTIYF
TRBV29-1	NA	TRBJ2-6	CSVWTSGANVLTF
TRBV19	TRBD1	TRBJ1-5	CATRRGDRDVSNQPQHF
TRBV11-2	NA	TRBJ2-3	CASSLDYDYKSTDTQYF
TRBV4-1	TRBD2	TRBJ2-1	CASNLAGGYNEQFF
TRBV6-5	TRBD1	TRBJ1-5	CASRLGGASNQPQHF
TRBV19	TRBD1	TRBJ1-5	CASSIGVQGANNQPQHF
TRBV5-1	NA	TRBJ1-3	CASSPESGGNTIYF
TRBV18	TRBD2	TRBJ2-7	CASSPPSLAGGYEQYF
TRBV4-1	TRBD1	TRBJ2-7	CASSQDEGATYEQYF
TRBV19	NA	TRBJ1-5	CASSIDSEYQPQHF
TRBV18	TRBD1	TRBJ2-2	CASSLQRWTGANTGELFF
TRBV10-3	NA	TRBJ1-2	CAISESSGGNYGYTF
TRBV27	NA	TRBJ2-3	CASSLSSGGRLDTQYF
TRBV3-1/TRBV3-2	TRBD2	TRBJ2-3	CASSQVGTSGIKRTDTQYF
TRBV14	NA	TRBJ2-4	CASSQDTDKNIQYF
TRBV2	NA	TRBJ1-5	CASRQQGMNQPQHF
TRBV7-2	NA	TRBJ2-2	CASSRTGGWSGELFF
TRBV29-1	NA	TRBJ1-1	CSVDTVTEAFF
TRBV7-7	NA	TRBJ1-1	CASSLAEGKGRSTEAFF
TRBV6-5	TRBD2	TRBJ2-1	CASRVLAGGVNEQFF
TRBV7-2	TRBD2	TRBJ2-1	CASSLSGTSGNNEQFF
TRBV3-1/TRBV3-2	NA	TRBJ2-1	CASSQESVWGASSNNEQFF
TRBV10-3	TRBD1	TRBJ2-5	CAISGAGGQETQYF
TRBV27	TRBD1	TRBJ1-2	CASSSPRQGDYGYTF
TRBV29-1	TRBD2	TRBJ2-7	CSVEDASGASYEQYF
TRBV3-1/TRBV3-2	TRBD2	TRBJ2-3	CASSQDGAGVRTDTQYF
TRBV19	TRBD1	TRBJ1-4	CASSSRTGVMELFF
TRBV5-1	NA	TRBJ1-1	CASSLEGHSAEAFF
TRBV7-2	NA	TRBJ1-2	CASSLDRASGGYTF
TRBV5-1	NA	TRBJ1-1	CASSWGQNTEAFF
TRBV11-3	NA	TRBJ2-1	CASSLDTTPYNEQFF
TRBV7-9	TRBD2	TRBJ2-7	CASSSSGRSYEQYF
TRBV30	NA	TRBJ2-7	CAWSVGGASYEQYF
TRBV6-6	TRBD1	TRBJ1-5	CASSGQEINQPQHF
TRBV2	TRBD1	TRBJ1-5	CASSRQGINQPQHF
TRBV19	NA	TRBJ1-1	CASIEGGRAIEAFF
TRBV3-1/TRBV3-2	NA	TRBJ1-4	CASSHAGATNEKLFF